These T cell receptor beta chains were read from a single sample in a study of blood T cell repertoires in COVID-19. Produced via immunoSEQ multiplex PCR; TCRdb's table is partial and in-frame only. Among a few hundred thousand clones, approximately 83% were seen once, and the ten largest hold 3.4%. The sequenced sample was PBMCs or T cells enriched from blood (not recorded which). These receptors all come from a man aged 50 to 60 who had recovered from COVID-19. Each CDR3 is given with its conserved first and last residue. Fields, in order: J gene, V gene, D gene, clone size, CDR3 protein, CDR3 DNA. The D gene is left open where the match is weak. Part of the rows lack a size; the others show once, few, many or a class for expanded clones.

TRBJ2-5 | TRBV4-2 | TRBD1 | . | CASSQEGGMRETQYF | TGTGCCAGCAGCCAAGAAGGGGGCATGAGAGAGACCCAGTACTTC
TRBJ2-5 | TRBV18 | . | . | CASSPRRTSDTLTGRETQYF | TGTGCCAGCTCACCACGAAGAACATCGGACACCTTGACAGGGAGGGAGACCCAGTACTTC
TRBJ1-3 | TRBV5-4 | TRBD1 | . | CASSLEGTGGNTIYF | TGTGCCAGCAGCTTGGAAGGGACAGGCGGAAACACCATATATTTT
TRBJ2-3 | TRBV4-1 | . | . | CASSQGTRTDTQYF | TGCGCCAGCAGCCAGGGGACACGCACAGATACGCAGTATTTT
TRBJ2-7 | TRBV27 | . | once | CASSSRQGTTYEQYF | TGTGCCAGCAGTTCCCGCCAGGGAACGACCTACGAGCAGTACTTC
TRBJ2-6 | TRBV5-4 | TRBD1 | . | CASSPGTDMSGANVLTF | TGTGCCAGCAGCCCCGGGACAGATATGTCTGGGGCCAACGTCCTGACTTTC
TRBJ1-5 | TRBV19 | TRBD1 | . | CASTFTGGNQPQHF | TGTGCCAGTACCTTCACAGGGGGCAACCAGCCCCAGCATTTT
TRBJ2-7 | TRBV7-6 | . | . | CASSFARSEQYF | TGTGCCAGCAGCTTCGCCCGCAGCGAGCAGTACTTC
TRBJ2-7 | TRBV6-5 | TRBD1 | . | CASSPTGGLGYEQYF | TGTGCCAGCAGCCCGACAGGGGGCTTGGGCTACGAGCAGTACTTC
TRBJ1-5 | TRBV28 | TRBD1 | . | CASSYVSGQRGQPQHF | TGTGCCAGCAGTTACGTTTCGGGACAGAGGGGTCAGCCCCAGCATTTT
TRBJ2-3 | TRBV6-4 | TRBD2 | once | CASSTGTSGGADTQYF | TGTGCCAGCAGTACCGGGACTAGCGGGGGGGCCGATACGCAGTATTTT
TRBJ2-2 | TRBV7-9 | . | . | CASSFPGGPGTGELFF | TGTGCCAGCAGCTTCCCAGGAGGGCCGGGCACCGGGGAGCTGTTTTTT
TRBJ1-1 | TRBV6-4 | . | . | CASSDRGGEAFF | TGTGCCAGCAGTGACCGGGGTGGTGAAGCTTTCTTT
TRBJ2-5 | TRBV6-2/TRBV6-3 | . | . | CASSPRGAPETQYF | TGTGCCAGCAGTCCCCGCGGGGCGCCCGAGACCCAGTACTTC
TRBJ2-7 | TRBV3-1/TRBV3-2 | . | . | CASSQVQDGRGSEQYF | TGTGCCAGCAGCCAGGTGCAGGATGGCCGGGGGTCCGAGCAGTACTTC
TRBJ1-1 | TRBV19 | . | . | CASAPPPGEAFF | TGTGCCAGTGCCCCGCCACCGGGTGAAGCTTTCTTT
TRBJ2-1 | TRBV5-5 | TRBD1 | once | CASSLGAGGYNEQFF | TGTGCCAGCAGCTTGGGGGCAGGGGGTTACAATGAGCAGTTCTTC
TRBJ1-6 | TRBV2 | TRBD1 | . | CARIRTGESSYNSPLHF | TGTGCCAGGATTCGGACAGGCGAGAGCTCCTATAATTCACCCCTCCACTTT
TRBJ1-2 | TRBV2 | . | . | CASRADRTANYGYTF | TGTGCCAGCAGAGCGGACAGAACAGCTAACTATGGCTACACCTTC
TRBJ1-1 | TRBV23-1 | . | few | CASSQEGGTEAFF | TGCGCCAGCAGTCAAGAAGGGGGCACTGAAGCTTTCTTT
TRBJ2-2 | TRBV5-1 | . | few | CASSRLFTGELFF | TGCGCCAGCAGCCGACTGTTCACCGGGGAGCTGTTTTTT
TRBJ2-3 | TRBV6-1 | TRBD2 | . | CASSDPTSGKDTQYF | TGTGCCAGCAGTGATCCGACTAGCGGGAAGGATACGCAGTATTTT
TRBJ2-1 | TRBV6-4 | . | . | CASKSTSRGPYNEQFF | TGTGCCAGCAAGTCGACTAGCAGGGGGCCCTACAATGAGCAGTTCTTC
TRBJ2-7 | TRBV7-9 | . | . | CASSSIDYEQYF | TGTGCCAGCAGCTCTATTGACTACGAGCAGTACTTC
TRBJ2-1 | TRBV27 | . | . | CASSFPPGEQFF | TGTGCCAGCAGTTTCCCCCCAGGCGAGCAGTTCTTC
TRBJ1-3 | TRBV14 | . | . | CASSPGYLVGRNTIYF | TGTGCCAGCAGCCCGGGGTACCTCGTCGGTAGAAACACCATATATTTT
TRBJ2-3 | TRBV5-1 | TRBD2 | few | CASSLAARSGVRTDTQYF | TGCGCCAGCAGCTTGGCCGCTCGGAGCGGGGTGCGCACAGATACGCAGTATTTT
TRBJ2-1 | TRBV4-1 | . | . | CASSQVPTGVNEQFF | TGCGCCAGCAGCCAGGTCCCAACGGGAGTAAATGAGCAGTTCTTC
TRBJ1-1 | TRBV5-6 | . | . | CASSSDQGQKAFF | TGTGCCAGCAGCTCTGACCAAGGACAGAAGGCTTTCTTT
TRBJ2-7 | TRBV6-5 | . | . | CASSYSPDSYEQYF | TGTGCCAGCAGTTACTCGCCGGACAGCTACGAGCAGTACTTC
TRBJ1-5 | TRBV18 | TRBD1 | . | CASSPRAGTGVFQPQHF | TGTGCCAGCTCACCTAGAGCCGGGACAGGGGTTTTCCAGCCCCAGCATTTT
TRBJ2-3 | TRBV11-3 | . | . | CASSPGGLRRWGNTQYF | TGTGCCAGCAGCCCCGGAGGACTTCGTCGGTGGGGTAATACGCAGTATTTT
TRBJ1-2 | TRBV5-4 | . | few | CASSQTGAYGYTF | TGTGCCAGCAGCCAGACAGGCGCCTATGGCTACACCTTC
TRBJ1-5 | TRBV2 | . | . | CASSSTRAGGNQPQHF | TGTGCCAGCAGCTCGACTAGGGCCGGCGGCAATCAGCCCCAGCATTTT
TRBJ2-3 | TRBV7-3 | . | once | CASSLSGPGKTDTQYF | TGTGCCAGCAGCTTAAGTGGTCCCGGGAAGACAGATACGCAGTATTTT
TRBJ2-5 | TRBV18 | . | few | CASSPQGGETQYF | TGTGCCAGCTCACCCCAGGGAGGAGAGACCCAGTACTTC
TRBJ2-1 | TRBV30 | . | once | CAWSRLYEQFF | TGTGCCTGGAGTCGTTTATATGAGCAGTTCTTC
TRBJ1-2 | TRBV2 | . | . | CASSETTLPGYTF | TGTGCCAGCAGCGAAACCACTTTACCTGGCTACACCTTC
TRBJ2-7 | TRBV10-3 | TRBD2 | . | CAITMDRAGYEQYF | TGTGCCATCACTATGGACCGAGCGGGATACGAGCAGTACTTC
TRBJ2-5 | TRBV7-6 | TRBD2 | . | CASSLGAGGGGYETQYF | TGTGCCAGCAGCTTAGGGGCGGGGGGCGGAGGTTACGAGACCCAGTACTTC
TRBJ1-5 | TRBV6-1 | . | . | CASSDTGQMPQHF | TGTGCCAGCAGTGATACAGGACAAATGCCCCAGCATTTT
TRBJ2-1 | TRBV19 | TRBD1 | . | CASTPSGTGNEQFF | TGTGCCAGTACCCCTTCCGGGACAGGGAATGAGCAGTTCTTC
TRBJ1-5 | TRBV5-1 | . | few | CASSLDGDRWNQPQHF | TGCGCCAGCAGCTTGGACGGAGACAGGTGGAATCAGCCCCAGCATTTT
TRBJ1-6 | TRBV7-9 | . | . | CASSLGQSSYNSPLHF | TGTGCCAGCAGCCTCGGACAGAGCTCCTATAATTCACCCCTCCACTTT
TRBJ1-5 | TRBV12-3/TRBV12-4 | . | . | CASSWAGGQPQHF | TGTGCCAGCAGTTGGGCGGGGGGACAGCCCCAGCATTTT
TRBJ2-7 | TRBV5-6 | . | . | CASSLAGYLGTKNGQYF | TGTGCCAGCAGCTTGGCCGGGTATTTGGGGACAAAAAACGGGCAGTACTTC
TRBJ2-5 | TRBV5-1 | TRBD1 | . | CASRYGATTGTGRETQYF | TGCGCCAGCAGATACGGGGCCACAACCGGGACAGGGAGAGAGACCCAGTACTTC
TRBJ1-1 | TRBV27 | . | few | CASSFRLSTEAFF | TGTGCCAGCAGTTTTCGGTTGTCCACTGAAGCTTTCTTT
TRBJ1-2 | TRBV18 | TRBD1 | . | CASSEGQGALGYTF | TGTGCCAGCTCAGAAGGACAGGGGGCATTGGGCTACACCTTC
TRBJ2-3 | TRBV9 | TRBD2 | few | CASSELAGGIDTQYF | TGTGCCAGCAGCGAACTAGCGGGAGGAATAGATACGCAGTATTTT
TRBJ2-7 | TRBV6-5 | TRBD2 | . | CASSYSGGSGSYEQYF | TGTGCCAGCAGTTACTCGGGGGGGAGCGGCTCCTACGAGCAGTACTTC
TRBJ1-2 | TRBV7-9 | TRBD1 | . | CASSSVGQRSLAYGYTF | TGTGCCAGCAGCTCGGTGGGACAGCGAAGTCTGGCCTATGGCTACACCTTC
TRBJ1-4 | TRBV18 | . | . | CASSPDRINEKLFF | TGTGCCAGCTCACCGGACAGAATTAATGAAAAACTGTTTTTT
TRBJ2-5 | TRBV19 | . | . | CASSQITGTILQETQYF | TGTGCCAGTAGTCAAATCACCGGGACAATCCTTCAAGAGACCCAGTACTTC